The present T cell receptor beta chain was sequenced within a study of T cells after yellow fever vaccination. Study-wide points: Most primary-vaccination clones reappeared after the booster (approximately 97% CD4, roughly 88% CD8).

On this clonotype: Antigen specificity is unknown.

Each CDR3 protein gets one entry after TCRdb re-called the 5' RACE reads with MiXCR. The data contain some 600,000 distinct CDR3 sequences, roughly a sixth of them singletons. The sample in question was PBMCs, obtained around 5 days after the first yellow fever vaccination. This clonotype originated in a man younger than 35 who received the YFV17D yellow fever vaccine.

CDR3 DNA sequence: TGTGCCAGCGGATCTTGGACAGGGATTCAGCCCCAGCATTTT. Protein: CASGSWTGIQPQHF. The V and J genes are TRBV12-3 or TRBV12-4 and TRBJ1-5, with 8 nucleotides matching TRBD1. This CDR3 has 14 residues. V shed 8 bases, J shed 6 bases, and the junction held 9 bases outside the gene matches.